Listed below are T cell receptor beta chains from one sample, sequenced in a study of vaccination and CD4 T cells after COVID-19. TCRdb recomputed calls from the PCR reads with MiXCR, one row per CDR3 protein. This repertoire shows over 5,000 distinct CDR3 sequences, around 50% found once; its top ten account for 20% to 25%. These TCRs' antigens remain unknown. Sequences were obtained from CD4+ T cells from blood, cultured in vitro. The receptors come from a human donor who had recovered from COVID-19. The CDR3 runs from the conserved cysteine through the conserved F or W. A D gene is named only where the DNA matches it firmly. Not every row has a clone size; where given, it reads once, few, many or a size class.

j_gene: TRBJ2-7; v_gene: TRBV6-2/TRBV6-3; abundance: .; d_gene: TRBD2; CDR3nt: TGTGCCAGCAGAAGACTAGCGGGGGCCGGTGGTACCTACGAGCAGTACTTC; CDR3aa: CASRRLAGAGGTYEQYF
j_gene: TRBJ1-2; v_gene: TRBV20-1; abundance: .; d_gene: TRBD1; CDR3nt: TGCAGTGCTAGCGACGACAGGGGGCGGGACTATGGCTACACCTTC; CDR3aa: CSASDDRGRDYGYTF
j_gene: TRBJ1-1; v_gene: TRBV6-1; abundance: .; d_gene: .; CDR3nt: TGTGCCAGCAGTGGTTGGGGGAACACTGAAGCTTTCTTT; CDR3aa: CASSGWGNTEAFF
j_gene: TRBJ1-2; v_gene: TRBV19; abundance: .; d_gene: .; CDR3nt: TGTGCCAGCACACCCGGGGGACACACCCCGCGGGGCTACACCTTC; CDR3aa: CASTPGGHTPRGYTF
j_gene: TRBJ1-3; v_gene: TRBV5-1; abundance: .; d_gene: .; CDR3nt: TGCGCCAGCCAAGGCGGGAGCTCTGGAAACACCATATATTTT; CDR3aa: CASQGGSSGNTIYF
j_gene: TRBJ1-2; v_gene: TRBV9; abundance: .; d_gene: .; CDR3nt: TGTGCCAGCAGCGCATCACAGATTACTAACTATGGCTACACCTTC; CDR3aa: CASSASQITNYGYTF
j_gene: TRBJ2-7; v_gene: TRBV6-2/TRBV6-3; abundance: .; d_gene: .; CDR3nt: TGTGCCAGCACGGGATCGCATGGGGAGCAGTACTTC; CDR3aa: CASTGSHGEQYF
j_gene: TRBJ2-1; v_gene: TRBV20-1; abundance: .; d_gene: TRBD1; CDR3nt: TGCAGTGCTAGAGATCCTGGACAGGGGGCAGGCAATGAGCAGTTCTTC; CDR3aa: CSARDPGQGAGNEQFF
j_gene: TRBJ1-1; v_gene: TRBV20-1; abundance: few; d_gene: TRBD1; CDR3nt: TGCAGTGCTAGGGACAGGGTGACGGGTGGCGCTGAAGCTTTCTTT; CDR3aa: CSARDRVTGGAEAFF
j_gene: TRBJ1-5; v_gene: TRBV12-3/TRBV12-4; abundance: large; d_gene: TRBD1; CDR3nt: TGTGCCAGCAGATCGACAGGGAATCAGCCCCAGCATTTT; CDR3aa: CASRSTGNQPQHF
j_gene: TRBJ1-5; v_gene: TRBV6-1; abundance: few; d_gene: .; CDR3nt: TGTGCCAGCAGTGATGCAGTTTATCAGCCCCAGCATTTT; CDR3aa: CASSDAVYQPQHF
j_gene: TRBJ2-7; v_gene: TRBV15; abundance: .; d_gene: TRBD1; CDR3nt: TGTGCCACCAGCAGAGATCCAGGGGGCTCCTACGAGCAGTACTTC; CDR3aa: CATSRDPGGSYEQYF
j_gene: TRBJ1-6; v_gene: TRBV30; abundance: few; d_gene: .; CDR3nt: TGTGCCTGGAGTTTCGGGACATTTAATTCACCCCTCCACTTT; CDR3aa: CAWSFGTFNSPLHF
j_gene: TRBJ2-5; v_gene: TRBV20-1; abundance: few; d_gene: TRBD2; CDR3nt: TGCAGTGCGCTGAGCCCTAGCGGTATCCGGGAGACCCAGTACTTC; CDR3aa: CSALSPSGIRETQYF
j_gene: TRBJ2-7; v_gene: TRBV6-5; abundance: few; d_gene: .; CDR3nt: TGTGCCAGCAGTTTATCGACAGACTACGAGCAGTACTTC; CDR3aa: CASSLSTDYEQYF
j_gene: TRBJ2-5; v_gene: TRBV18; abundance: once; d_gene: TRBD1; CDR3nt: TGTGCCAGCTCACCACCGGGACAGAAAGAGACCCAGTACTTC; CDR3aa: CASSPPGQKETQYF
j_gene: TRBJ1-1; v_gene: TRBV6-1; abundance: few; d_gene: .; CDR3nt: TGTGCCAGCAGATATCAACAGGGTTTGACTTTCTTT; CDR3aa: CASRYQQGLTFF
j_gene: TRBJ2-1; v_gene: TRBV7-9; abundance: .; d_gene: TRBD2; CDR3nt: TGTGCCAGCAGCTCACGACTAGCTTTCCATGAGCAGTTCTTC; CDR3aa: CASSSRLAFHEQFF
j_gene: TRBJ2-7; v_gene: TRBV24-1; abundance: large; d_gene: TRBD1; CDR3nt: TGTGCCACCAGTGATTCGGGACAGGGTATGGACGAGCAGTACTTC; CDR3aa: CATSDSGQGMDEQYF
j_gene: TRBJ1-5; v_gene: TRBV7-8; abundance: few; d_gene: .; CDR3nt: TGTGCCAGCAGCTTACGCAGGGGTGGTCAGCCCCAGCATTTT; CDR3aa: CASSLRRGGQPQHF
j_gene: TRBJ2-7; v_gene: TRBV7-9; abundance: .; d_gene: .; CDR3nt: TGTGCCAGCGAGCGATCCTACGAGCAGTACTTC; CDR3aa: CASERSYEQYF
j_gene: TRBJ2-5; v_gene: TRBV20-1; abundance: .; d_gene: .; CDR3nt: TGCAGTGCTCCAAAGTATCTACAAGAGACCCAGTACTTC; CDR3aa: CSAPKYLQETQYF
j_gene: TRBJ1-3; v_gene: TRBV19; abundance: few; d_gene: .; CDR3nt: TGTGCCAGTAGTCGAAATACTGGAAACACCATATATTTT; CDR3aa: CASSRNTGNTIYF
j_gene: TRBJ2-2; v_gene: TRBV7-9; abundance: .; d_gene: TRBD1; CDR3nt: TGTGCCAGCAGCTTAAGTCCGAGCAAACAGGGGCCAAACACCGGGGAGCTGTTTTTT; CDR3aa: CASSLSPSKQGPNTGELFF
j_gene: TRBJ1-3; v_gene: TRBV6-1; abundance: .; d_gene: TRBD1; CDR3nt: TGTGCCAGCAGGGGACAGGGAAGAAACACCATATATTTT; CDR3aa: CASRGQGRNTIYF
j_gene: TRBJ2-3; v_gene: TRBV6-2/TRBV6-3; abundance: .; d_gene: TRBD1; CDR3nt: TGTGCCAGCAATATCCCAGGGGGCCCGCAGTATTTT; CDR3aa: CASNIPGGPQYF
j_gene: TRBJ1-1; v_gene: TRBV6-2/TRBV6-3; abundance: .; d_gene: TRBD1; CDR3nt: TGTGCCAGCACCACGCAAGGGGGCGCGGGGACTGAAGCTTTCTTT; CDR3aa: CASTTQGGAGTEAFF
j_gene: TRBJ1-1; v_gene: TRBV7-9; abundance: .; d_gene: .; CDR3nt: TGTGCCAGCAGCTTAAGGGTTATGAACACTGAAGCTTTCTTT; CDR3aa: CASSLRVMNTEAFF
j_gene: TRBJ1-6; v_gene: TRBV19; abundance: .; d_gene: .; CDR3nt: TGTGCCAGTAGTATTAGTTGGGACAATAATTCACCCCTCCACTTT; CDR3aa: CASSISWDNNSPLHF